The clone carrying this TCR beta chain was observed once. The record originates from a study of blood T cell repertoires in COVID-19. Overall study context: Some COVID-19 samples were acute and others convalescent; all came from the United States, Italy and Spain. T cells, B-cell-depleted T cells, or PBMCs provided the cDNA or gDNA that served as material.

This CDR3 spans 16 amino acids. Germline V gene lookup returns CDR1 SGHDT and CDR2 YYEEEE. After removal of 4 bases from V and 0 bases from J, the junction contained 8 bases not matched to a gene. Per the authors' pipeline: Reference gene primer amplification gave nucleated cell count estimates. Profiling relied on immunoSEQ multiplex PCR, and the TCRdb table lists in-frame clones only, not all of them. D and trimming come from the DNA, and the V and J calls and clone size come from that table. Of roughly 50,000 clones detected, 80% to 95% appear once; the ten largest clones hold roughly 6.5%. The receptor's source is a middle-aged man with active COVID-19. Input material: peripheral blood. The chain couples TRBV5-6 to TRBJ2-3; 7 positions match TRBD2. The CDR3: CASSALGSGSTDTQYF. Here the CDR3 DNA reads TGTGCCAGCAGCGCCCTGGGTAGCGGGAGCACAGATACGCAGTATTTT.